The present TCR beta chain was sequenced within a study of identical twins. Trimming left V 0 bases short and J 2 bases short, with 9 bases between. CDR3 length: 14 residues. The germline V gene encodes CDR1 SGDLS and CDR2 YYNGEE. A single record per CDR3 protein comes from TCRdb applying MiXCR to the 5' RACE reads. The data hold 1.5 million to 2 million distinct CDR3 sequences, with 25% to 35% observed a single time. The receptor's source is a newborn girl in good health. V is TRBV9 and J is TRBJ2-7; D is possibly TRBD2 (5 bases). Sequencing was carried out using cord blood. The CDR3 nucleotides read TGTGCCAGCAGCGTAGAGCTAGCCCCCTACGAGCAGTACTTC. This translates into CASSVELAPYEQYF.